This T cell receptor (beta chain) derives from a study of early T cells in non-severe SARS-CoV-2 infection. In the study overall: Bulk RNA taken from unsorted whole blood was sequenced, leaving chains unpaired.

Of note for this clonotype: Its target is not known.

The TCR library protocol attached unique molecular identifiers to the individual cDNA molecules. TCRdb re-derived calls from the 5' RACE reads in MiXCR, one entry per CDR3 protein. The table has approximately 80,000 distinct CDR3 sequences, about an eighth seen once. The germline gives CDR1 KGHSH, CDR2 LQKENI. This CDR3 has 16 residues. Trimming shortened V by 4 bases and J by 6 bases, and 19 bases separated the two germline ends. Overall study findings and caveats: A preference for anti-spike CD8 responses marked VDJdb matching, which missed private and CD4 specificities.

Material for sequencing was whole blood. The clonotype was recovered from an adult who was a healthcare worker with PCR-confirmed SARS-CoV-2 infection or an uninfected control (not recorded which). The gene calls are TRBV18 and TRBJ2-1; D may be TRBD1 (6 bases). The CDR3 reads CASSLYLQGFGNEQFF. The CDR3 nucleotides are TGTGCCAGCTCACTTTACTTACAGGGTTTTGGCAATGAGCAGTTCTTC.